This T cell receptor beta chain was sequenced in a study of lymphopenia after photon versus proton radiotherapy. This clone was recorded only once. Its specificity is not known. General observations from the study: Larger post-nadir TCR diversity loss correlated inversely with survival in deceased patients. After lymphocyte nadir, photon-treated repertoires showed oligoclonal expansion, especially CD8+ Temra. Photon-treated patients lost naive T cells and TCR diversity; proton-treated stayed stable.

Clones were read by immunoSEQ multiplex PCR, and TCRdb kept only the in-frame ones, dropping some. Of roughly 65,000 clones in the sample, roughly 91% were seen once. This CDR3 has 13 residues. V dropped 3 bases and J dropped 2 bases, with 7 bases sitting between them. The germline V gene has CDR1 SEHNR and CDR2 FQNEAQ (reference sequence). The specimen comprised peripheral blood, sampled from a patient treated with photon-based radiotherapy. This chain links TRBV7-9 with TRBJ1-2, with D unresolved. The source is a woman aged 70-85 years with pancreatic cancer. CDR3: CASSLSLNYGYTF. In DNA form, the CDR3 reads TGTGCCAGCAGCTTGTCCCTGAACTATGGCTACACCTTC.